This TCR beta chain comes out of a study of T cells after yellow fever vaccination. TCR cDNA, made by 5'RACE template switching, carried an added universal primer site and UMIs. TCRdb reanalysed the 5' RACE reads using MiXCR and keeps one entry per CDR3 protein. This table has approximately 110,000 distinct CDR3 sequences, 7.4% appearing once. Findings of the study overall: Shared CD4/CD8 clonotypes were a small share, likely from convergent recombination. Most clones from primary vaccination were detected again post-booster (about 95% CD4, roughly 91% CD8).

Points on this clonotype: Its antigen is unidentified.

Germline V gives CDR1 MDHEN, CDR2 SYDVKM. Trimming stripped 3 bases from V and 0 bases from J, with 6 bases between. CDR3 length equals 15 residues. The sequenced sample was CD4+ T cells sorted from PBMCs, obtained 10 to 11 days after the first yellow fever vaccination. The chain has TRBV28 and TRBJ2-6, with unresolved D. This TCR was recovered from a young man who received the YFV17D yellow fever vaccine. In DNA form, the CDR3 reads TGTGCCAGCAGTTTGCTCAGCTCTGGGGCCAACGTCCTGACTTTC. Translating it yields CASSLLSSGANVLTF.